These 11 T cell receptor beta chains share one sample of origin, sequenced in a study of beta chain features in type 1 diabetes. The investigators reverse transcribed all of the isolated RNA, so they sequenced expressed TCRB transcripts. The data were produced by immunoSEQ multiplex PCR, yet TCRdb's version contains in-frame clones alone and is incomplete. The table records about 320,000 clones, around 15% of them present only once. The specimen sequenced was central memory CD4+ T cells from blood. These receptors originate from a man younger than 40 in good health.

This clone was detected ten times or more. Within the sample, other DNA sequences also encode this same CDR3. This chain joins TRBV7-9 and TRBJ1-1; D gene uncertain. V lost 6 bases and J 3 bases, leaving 8 bases between the germline ends. There are 12 residues in the CDR3. Germline-derived CDR1 and CDR2 are SEHNR and FQNEAQ (reference sequence). CDR3 DNA sequence: TGTGCCAGCAGTCCAGTCGACACTGAAGCTTTCTTT. Protein: CASSPVDTEAFF.

The J gene is TRBJ1-5, the V gene TRBV4-1; D is undetermined. Between the trimmed V and J ends, which lost 0 bases and 3 bases, there was a span of 6 bases. The CDR3 is 14 residues long. The germline V gene encodes CDR1 MGHRA and CDR2 YSYEKL. This chain's CDR3 is CASSQEGYNQPQHF. The CDR3 DNA sequence: TGCGCCAGCAGCCAAGAGGGTTACAATCAGCCCCAGCATTTT.

In DNA form, the CDR3 reads TGTGCCAGCAGCCCAATCCAAGAGACCCAGTACTTC. Its translation: CASSPIQETQYF. This sequence joins TRBV7-6 and TRBJ2-5; no clear D gene. This CDR3 is 12 amino acids long. The V and J ends lost 5 bases and 1 base respectively, with 5 bases between them. The V gene's germline CDR1 is SGHVS and CDR2 FNYEAQ.

This clone has more than one count but fewer than ten. In DNA, the CDR3 is TGTGCCAGCAGGAGGGGGGAAACAGAGACCCAGTACTTC. Translated: CASRRGETETQYF. The V and J genes are TRBV5-4 and TRBJ2-5; D tentatively fits TRBD1 or TRBD2 (6 bases each). The CDR3 totals 13 residues. V lost 5 bases to trimming and J lost 4 bases, with 12 bases between them. Germline loops: CDR1 SGHNT, CDR2 YYREEE (reference sequence).

Turning to this clone: This CDR3 is also generated by other DNA sequences in the sample. The chain uses TRBV6-5 and TRBJ2-7; 10 bases are shared with TRBD1. Germline CDR1 reads MNHEY; CDR2 reads SVGAGI. The V and J ends lost 0 bases and 2 bases, in that order; junction bases with no gene match: 1. This CDR3 has 15 residues. In DNA, the CDR3 is TGTGCCAGCAGTTACTCGGGACAGGGGCCCTACGAGCAGTACTTC. Translating gives CASSYSGQGPYEQYF.

Note on this clone: At one end the junction does not follow the germline gene, possibly because of a read error. This sequence joins TRBV5-4 and TRBJ2-5; D unresolved. Germline-derived CDR1 and CDR2 are SGHNT and YYREEE (reference sequence). The CDR3 spans 13 residues. CDR3 residues: CTSSLEQQETQYF. As DNA, the CDR3 is TGTACCAGCAGCTTGGAACAGCAAGAGACCCAGTACTTC.

This rearrangement joins TRBV7-2 to TRBJ1-2; TRBD1 might be the D (5 bases). CDR3 length: 12 amino acids. CDR1 and CDR2 (germline): SGHTA, FQGNSA. Trimming removed 4 bases from V and 4 bases from J, with 7 bases in between. The DNA of the CDR3 is TGTGCCAGCAGCTCGGGACCCTATGGCTACACCTTC. This encodes CASSSGPYGYTF.

This clone has only a few counts. Since a much larger clone is just one base distant, this may be a read error. The chain links TRBV4-1 to TRBJ1-1; 8 positions match TRBD1. CDR3 size: 13 residues. Per the germline V gene, CDR1 is MGHRA and CDR2 is YSYEKL. The CDR3 sequence is CASSFTGGTEAFF. In DNA form, the CDR3 reads TGTGCCAGCAGCTTTACAGGGGGCACTGAAGCTTTCTTT.

The chain combines TRBV5-1 with TRBJ2-5, with TRBD2 matching 8 bases. Germline loops: CDR1 SGHRS, CDR2 YFSETQ. With V trimmed by 2 bases and J by 5 bases, 5 bases remained unmatched. The CDR3 totals 14 residues. The CDR3 nucleotides read TGCGCCAGCAGCTTAAGCGGGAGTTCGGAGACCCAGTACTTC. This gives the protein CASSLSGSSETQYF.

This clone has more than one count but fewer than ten. The chain employs TRBV7-9 and TRBJ1-5, with 10 bases matching TRBD1. This CDR3 spans 16 amino acids. The trim removed 5 bases at V and 7 bases at J, leaving 11 bases unmatched. CDR1 is SEHNR and CDR2 is FQNEAQ in the germline V gene (reference sequence). The CDR3 nucleotides read TGTGCCAGCAGCCAGAGAATAGGGACAGGGGAACAGCCCCAGCATTTT. Its protein is CASSQRIGTGEQPQHF.

V usage is TRBV30 and J usage is TRBJ1-1, with D unresolved. The germline gives CDR1 GTSNPN, CDR2 SVGIG (reference sequence). The V end was cut by 3 bases, the J end by 0 bases, with 14 bases between. The CDR3 contains 15 residues. CDR3 sequence: CAWSKGSGLNTEAFF. CDR3 in DNA: TGTGCCTGGAGCAAAGGGTCCGGATTGAACACTGAAGCTTTCTTT.